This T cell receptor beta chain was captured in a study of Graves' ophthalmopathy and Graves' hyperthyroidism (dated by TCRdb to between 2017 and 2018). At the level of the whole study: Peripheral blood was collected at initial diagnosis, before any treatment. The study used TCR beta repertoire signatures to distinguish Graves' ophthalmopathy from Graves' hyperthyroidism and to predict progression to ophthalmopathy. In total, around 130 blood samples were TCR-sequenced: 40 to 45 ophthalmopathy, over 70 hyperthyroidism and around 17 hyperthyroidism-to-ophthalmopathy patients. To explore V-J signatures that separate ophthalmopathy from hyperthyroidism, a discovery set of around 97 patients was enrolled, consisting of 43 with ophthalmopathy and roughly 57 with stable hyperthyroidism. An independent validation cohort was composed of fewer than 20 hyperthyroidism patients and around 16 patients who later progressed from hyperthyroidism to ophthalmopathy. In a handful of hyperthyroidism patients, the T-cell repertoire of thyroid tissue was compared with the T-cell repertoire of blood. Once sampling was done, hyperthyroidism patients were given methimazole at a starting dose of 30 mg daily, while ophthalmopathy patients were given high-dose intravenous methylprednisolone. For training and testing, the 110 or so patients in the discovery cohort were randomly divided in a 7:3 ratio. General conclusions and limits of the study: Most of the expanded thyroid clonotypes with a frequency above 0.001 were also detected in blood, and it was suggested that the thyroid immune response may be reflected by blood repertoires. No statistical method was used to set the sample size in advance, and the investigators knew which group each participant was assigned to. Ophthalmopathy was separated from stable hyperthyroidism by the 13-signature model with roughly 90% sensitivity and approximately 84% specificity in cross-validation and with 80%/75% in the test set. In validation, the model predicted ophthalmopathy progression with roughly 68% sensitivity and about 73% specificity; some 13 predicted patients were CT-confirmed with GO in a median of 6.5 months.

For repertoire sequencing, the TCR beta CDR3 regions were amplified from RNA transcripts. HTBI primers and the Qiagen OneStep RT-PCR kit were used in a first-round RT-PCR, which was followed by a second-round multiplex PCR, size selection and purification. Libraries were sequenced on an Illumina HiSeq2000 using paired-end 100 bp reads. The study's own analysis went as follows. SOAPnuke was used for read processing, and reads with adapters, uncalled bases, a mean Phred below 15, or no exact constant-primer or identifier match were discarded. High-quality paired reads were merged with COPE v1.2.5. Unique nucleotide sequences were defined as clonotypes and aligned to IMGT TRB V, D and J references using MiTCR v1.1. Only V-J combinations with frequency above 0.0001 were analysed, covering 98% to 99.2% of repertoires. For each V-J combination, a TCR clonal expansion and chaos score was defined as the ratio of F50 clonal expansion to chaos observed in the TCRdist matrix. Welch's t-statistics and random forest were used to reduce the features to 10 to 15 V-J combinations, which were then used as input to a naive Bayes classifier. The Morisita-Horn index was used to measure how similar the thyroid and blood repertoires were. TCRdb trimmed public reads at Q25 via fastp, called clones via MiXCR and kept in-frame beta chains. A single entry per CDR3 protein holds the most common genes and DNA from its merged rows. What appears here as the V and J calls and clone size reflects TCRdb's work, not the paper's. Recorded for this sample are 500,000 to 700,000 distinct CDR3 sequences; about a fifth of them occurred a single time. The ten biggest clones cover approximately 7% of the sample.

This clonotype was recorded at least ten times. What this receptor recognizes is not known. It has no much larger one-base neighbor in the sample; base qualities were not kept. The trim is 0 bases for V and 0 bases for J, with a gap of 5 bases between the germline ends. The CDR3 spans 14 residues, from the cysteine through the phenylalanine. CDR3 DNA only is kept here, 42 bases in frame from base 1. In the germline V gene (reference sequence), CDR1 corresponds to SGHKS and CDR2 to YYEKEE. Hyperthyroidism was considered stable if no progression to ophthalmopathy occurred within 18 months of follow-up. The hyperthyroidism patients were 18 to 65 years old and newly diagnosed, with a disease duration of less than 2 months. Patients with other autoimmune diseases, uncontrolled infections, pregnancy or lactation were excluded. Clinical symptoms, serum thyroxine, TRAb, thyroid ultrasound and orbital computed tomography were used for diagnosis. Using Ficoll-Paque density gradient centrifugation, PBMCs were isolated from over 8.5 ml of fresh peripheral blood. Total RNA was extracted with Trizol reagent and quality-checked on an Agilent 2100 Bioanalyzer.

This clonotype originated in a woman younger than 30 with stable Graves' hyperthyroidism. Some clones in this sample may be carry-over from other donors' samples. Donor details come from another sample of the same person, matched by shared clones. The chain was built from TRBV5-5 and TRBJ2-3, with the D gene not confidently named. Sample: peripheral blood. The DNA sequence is TGTGCCAGCAGCTTGGGGCTCAGCACAGATACGCAGTATTTT. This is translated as CASSLGLSTDTQYF.